The clone carrying this TCR beta chain was found once. Those who donated, Caucasian adults without exception, all lived in Nashville, Tennessee. These data originate in a study of shared clonotypes between healthy human individuals. Study as a whole: Donor ages ranged 18 to 49 years: a couple of women, a few men.

An approximately 210 ng quantity of DNA, tens of thousands of T cell genomes, went into the sorted-subset replicate PCRs. The data were produced by immunoSEQ multiplex PCR, yet TCRdb's version contains in-frame clones alone and is incomplete. The sample lists some 2,000,000 clones; around 95% were seen once. V was clipped by 6 bases and J by 1 base, with 16 bases between them. The CDR3 runs 15 residues. CDR1 and CDR2 (germline): SGHAT, FQNNGV. What was sequenced was naive CD4+ T cells sorted from blood. The subset: CD45RA+ positively selected. The clonotype comes from a man younger than 35 in good health. The gene calls are TRBV11-2 and TRBJ2-7, with TRBD2 as a possible D gene (6 bases). CDR3 in DNA: TGTGCCAGCAGAAAATTCGGGACTGGATCCTACGAGCAGTACTTC. This codes for CASRKFGTGSYEQYF.